The table lists the clone carrying this T cell receptor (beta chain) with a few counts. The source of the sample is a study of CD8+ T cells in alopecia areata. The overall study: Severity of treated patients was scored by affected scalp percentage.

CDR1 and CDR2 (germline): MGHRA, YSYEKL. This CDR3 spans 15 amino acids. Between the trimmed V and J ends, which lost 1 base and 4 bases, there was a span of 12 bases. RNA, once extracted, was reverse transcribed into cDNA for use as the sequencing template. TCRdb keeps only in-frame clones here, not all; method: immunoSEQ multiplex PCR. The sample carries roughly 180,000 clones, approximately 55% recorded once. Treatment meaning: oral pan-JAK inhibitor, 5-10 mg twice daily. The V and J genes are TRBV4-1 and TRBJ2-3; TRBD1 or TRBD2 may be the D gene (5 bases each). The sample in question was CD8+ T cells sorted from blood, obtained at week 24, from a patient treated with tofacitinib. The receptor was isolated from a human donor with alopecia areata. The CDR3 spells CASSQGDRGADTQYF. The CDR3 DNA is TGCGCCAGCAGCCAAGGGGACCGTGGGGCAGATACGCAGTATTTT.